Sequencing of this T cell receptor (beta chain) was carried out in a study of T cell clonotyping in hematopoietic cell transplantation. Study-level points and caveats: Graft donor and pretransplant recipient Inverse Simpson Index values predicted broader posttransplant TCR diversity. At the given depth, recipient repertoires were over 97% de novo clonotypes. Recipient TCR diversity dropped after transplant; expanded clonotypes rose from day 30 to 180.

Only in-frame clones appear in the TCRdb table, and some are missing; sequencing was by immunoSEQ multiplex PCR. Of over 8,500 clones listed, roughly nine tenths were seen once; the top ten hold over 30%. With respect to this clone: Antigen unknown. The sample carries other DNA sequences with the same CDR3.

CDR3 length: 14 residues. V gave up 2 bases and J gave up 3 bases, with 8 bases separating them. Germline V gives CDR1 MNHEY, CDR2 SMNVEV (reference sequence). V and J are TRBV27 and TRBJ1-5; D unclear. This TCR was sampled from a human patient who had an allogeneic stem cell transplant, so the T cells may come from the graft donor. The donor label of this sample is uncertain. Some clones in this sample may be carry-over from other donors' samples. The sequenced sample was PBMCs, obtained 180 days after allogeneic stem cell transplant. CDR3 nucleotide sequence: TGTGCCAGCAGTTTACCAGGAAACAATCAGCCCCAGCATTTT. It is translated as CASSLPGNNQPQHF.